A selection of T cell receptor beta chains follows, all from one sample in a study of vaccination effects on CD4 cells after COVID-19. TCRdb's copy holds only in-frame clones and misses some; the assay was immunoSEQ multiplex PCR. In the table there are about 25,000 clones, nearly 75% of which are singletons. Antigens for these TCRs are unknown. Sequenced material: CD4+ T cells from PBMCs cultured without peptide, taken before COVID-19 vaccination. These receptors all stem from a human donor who received a COVID-19 vaccine. The CDR3 runs from the conserved cysteine through the conserved F or W. D genes are given only for firm matches.

length: 15; V: TRBV9; J: TRBJ2-1; D: -; CDR3: CASSVAEATYNEQFF
length: 15; V: TRBV7-9; J: TRBJ1-2; D: TRBD1; CDR3: CASSNRVPTGLGYTF
length: 12; V: TRBV7-2; J: TRBJ1-2; D: -; CDR3: CASSLQTRGYTF
length: 11; V: TRBV30; J: TRBJ1-2; D: -; CDR3: CAWGRGYGYTF
length: 12; V: TRBV5-5; J: TRBJ1-3; D: -; CDR3: CASSVGGNTIYF
length: 14; V: TRBV2; J: TRBJ1-5; D: -; CDR3: CASSEILGDQPQHF
length: 14; V: TRBV5-5; J: TRBJ1-1; D: -; CDR3: CASSLTGQNTEAFF
length: 12; V: TRBV6-2/TRBV6-3; J: TRBJ1-1; D: -; CDR3: CASSPQWTEAFF
length: 17; V: TRBV6-4; J: TRBJ1-5; D: TRBD1; CDR3: CASSGLQGAHSNQPQHF
length: 11; V: TRBV6-2/TRBV6-3; J: TRBJ1-5; D: -; CDR3: CASSQGQPQHF
length: 15; V: TRBV13; J: TRBJ1-3; D: -; CDR3: CASSFIQASGNTIYF
length: 13; V: TRBV7-3; J: TRBJ2-5; D: -; CDR3: CASSLTPPETQYF
length: 14; V: TRBV7-9; J: TRBJ2-2; D: -; CDR3: CASSLVGLTGELFF
length: 13; V: TRBV12-3/TRBV12-4; J: TRBJ1-1; D: -; CDR3: CASSLNIWTEAFF
length: 13; V: TRBV14; J: TRBJ1-6; D: -; CDR3: CASSQLGGSPLHF
length: 17; V: TRBV19; J: TRBJ2-3; D: TRBD2; CDR3: CASSITPSGRATDTQYF
length: 16; V: TRBV4-3; J: TRBJ1-1; D: TRBD1; CDR3: CASSQERVWTGGEAFF
length: 12; V: TRBV2; J: TRBJ2-3; D: -; CDR3: CASSERGFAQYF
length: 14; V: TRBV28; J: TRBJ2-3; D: -; CDR3: CASSLALSTDTQYF
length: 14; V: TRBV7-9; J: TRBJ2-7; D: -; CDR3: CASSLGMGTYEQYF
length: 14; V: TRBV6-2/TRBV6-3; J: TRBJ1-3; D: -; CDR3: CASSSGRSGNTIYF
length: 19; V: TRBV7-2; J: TRBJ2-2; D: TRBD2; CDR3: CASSLRGLAGLRNTGELFF
length: 20; V: TRBV6-2/TRBV6-3; J: TRBJ1-4; D: TRBD1; CDR3: CASTPGGRDRGFATNEKLFF
length: 16; V: TRBV30; J: TRBJ1-3; D: -; CDR3: CAWTPWGVSPGNTIYF
length: 14; V: TRBV15; J: TRBJ2-5; D: TRBD2; CDR3: CATSRDHGGETQYF
length: 13; V: TRBV5-6; J: TRBJ1-2; D: -; CDR3: CASRPQGGAGYTF
length: 12; V: TRBV7-2; J: TRBJ1-5; D: -; CDR3: CASSVRGEPQHF
length: 14; V: TRBV5-6; J: TRBJ2-3; D: TRBD1; CDR3: CASLDRGSTDTQYF
length: 16; V: TRBV11-2; J: TRBJ1-4; D: TRBD1; CDR3: CASSTGQGAKNEKLFF
length: 14; V: TRBV7-2; J: TRBJ1-5; D: TRBD1; CDR3: CASSPRQGQQPQHF
length: 15; V: TRBV6-5; J: TRBJ1-2; D: TRBD1; CDR3: CASSSPRTGKYGYTF
length: 13; V: TRBV27; J: TRBJ1-1; D: -; CDR3: CASSPAGSPEAFF
length: 12; V: TRBV12-5; J: TRBJ2-7; D: -; CDR3: CASGLEGNEQYF
length: 12; V: TRBV19; J: TRBJ1-1; D: -; CDR3: CASSMVGPEAFF
length: 11; V: TRBV2; J: TRBJ2-7; D: -; CDR3: CASSETNEQYF
length: 11; V: TRBV20-1; J: TRBJ2-1; D: -; CDR3: CSASSANEQFF
length: 19; V: TRBV7-6; J: TRBJ1-5; D: -; CDR3: CASSLAGRGGGWDNQPQHF
length: 13; V: TRBV29-1; J: TRBJ1-4; D: -; CDR3: CSVRGRGDEKLFF
length: 13; V: TRBV7-9; J: TRBJ1-1; D: -; CDR3: CASNQLQGTEAFF
length: 12; V: TRBV27; J: TRBJ2-2; D: -; CDR3: CASSFRIGELFF
length: 15; V: TRBV4-1; J: TRBJ1-4; D: TRBD1; CDR3: CASSHPDRDDEKLFF
length: 13; V: TRBV7-9; J: TRBJ2-3; D: TRBD2; CDR3: CASSLGLADTQYF